The sequence of this T cell receptor beta chain was determined in a study of preoperative IRX-2 immunotherapy in early breast cancer. Treatment in this sample: preoperative locoregional IRX-2 cytokine immunotherapy. Preoperative locoregional IRX-2 cytokine immunotherapy was tested in the phase Ib source study. Sequencing was performed with immunoSEQ multiplex PCR; in TCRdb, only in-frame clones are kept and a portion is missing. The sample includes approximately 11,000 clones, around 85% seen only once; the top ten take about 6%. The source is a human donor with breast cancer. The sequencing here drew on lymph node tissue, taken before IRX-2 immunotherapy.

The CDR3 spells CATLTRGTSSEAFF. Written as DNA, the CDR3 is TGTGCCACCCTGACCAGGGGTACCAGTTCTGAAGCTTTCTTT. The rearrangement joins TRBV19 to TRBJ1-1; tentative D call: TRBD1 (6 bases). Germline V gives CDR1 LNHDA, CDR2 SQIVND (reference sequence). The CDR3 runs to 14 residues. Trimming shortened V by 10 bases and J by 6 bases, and 21 bases separated the two germline ends.